This T cell receptor (beta chain) was captured by sequencing in a study of T cells expressing NK-cell markers (dated by TCRdb to about 2020). With respect to the entire study: About eight donors provided sorted CD3+CD56+NKG2C+, CD3+CD56+NKG2C- and CD3+CD56-NKG2C+ T-cell subsets, whose TCR beta-chain repertoires were profiled. The libraries were sequenced on Illumina HiSeq 2000/2500, MiSeq or NextSeq, producing 2 x 150 bp reads. Of the eight sequenced donors, seven were found to be HCMV-seropositive and one was found to be HCMV-seronegative. The study sequenced eight donors, all healthy volunteers chosen at random: three men and five women.

A remark on this clonotype: The clone's antigen remains unknown.

The germline V gene encodes CDR1 DFQATT and CDR2 SNEGSKA (reference sequence). The CDR3 spans 14 residues, from the cysteine through the phenylalanine. No DNA appears here. HCMV-specific IgG was detected in serum with a commercial ELISA kit to determine HCMV serostatus. Ficoll density gradient centrifugation was used to isolate peripheral blood mononuclear cells from blood. Instrument on record: Illumina HiSeq 2000. 5'RACE template switching, by which a universal primer site and unique molecular identifiers were added, was used to make TCR beta cDNA libraries. Synthesis of cDNA was primed from the TCR beta constant segment and was followed by two consecutive PCR amplification steps. In the authors' own workflow: MIGEC was used to demultiplex reads and group the reads by UMI, and MiTCR was used to assemble and quantify clonotypes. Only TCR cDNA sequences supported by at least two reads were kept to exclude erroneous sequences. The tcR package was used for downstream repertoire analysis, and clonotypes were matched across fractions by CDR3 nucleotide sequence plus V segment. VDJmatch was used to annotate antigen specificity against VDJdb, with one amino acid substitution in CDR3 allowed. Through TCRdb reprocessing, the reads give one entry per CDR3 protein sequence; DNA is omitted. The V and J calls reflect TCRdb's pipeline rather than the authors' work. This sample's table has entries for roughly 390,000 distinct CDR3 sequences. The top ten constitute about 10% of the sample.

Summary of the overall study and its limitations: Those dominant clonotypes were again the most abundant among CD3+CD56-NKG2C+ cells in a handful of donors, at about 28.3-60.1%. Whether the expanded NKG2C-expressing T cell clones were specific for HCMV antigens remained unclear. For six donors, the dominant CD3+CD56+NKG2C+ clonotypes were among the top 10 CD8+ clonotypes and accounted for 1.0-7.0% of CD8+ T cells.

Here the chain combines TRBV20-1 and TRBJ2-2. The sample was blood T cells: a sorted CD56 or NKG2C T cell subset, CD4+ or CD8+ T cells, or bulk PBMC T cells (not recorded which). The TCR was taken from a woman aged 50 to 60 in good health. Donor details come from another sample of the same person, matched by shared clones. Here the CDR3 is given as CSARSQHLTGELFF.